This T cell receptor beta chain is from a study of tumor-infiltrating lymphocytes in primary liver carcinoma. Using a constant-region primer together with ProtoScript II reverse transcriptase, TCR beta cDNA was made from about 490 ng of total RNA. Construction of TCR beta libraries relied on three successive nested multiplex PCR rounds employing slightly modified ARM-PCR. Primers for the first two PCR rounds were TRBV1-TRBV30 forward primers and a C-beta reverse primer (about 11 cycles per round). Each CDR3 protein is one row after TCRdb ran MiXCR on the multiplex PCR reads. The sample includes about 35,000 distinct CDR3 sequences, roughly 74% of them seen just once. V gave up 0 bases and J gave up 8 bases, with 12 bases separating them. In germline, CDR1 is SGDLS, CDR2 YYNGEE. This CDR3 region has 14 residues. Co-extraction of RNA and DNA was performed on about 20-32 mg of unsorted bulk tissue. This clonotype was recorded many times.

This sequence originates from a man aged 35-49 years with primary liver carcinoma and hepatitis B virus infection. The chain has TRBV9 and TRBJ2-1; a possible D gene is TRBD2 (5 bases). The sequencing sample was made of liver tumor tissue from sampling region 4. The subset here: tumor region T4, right-lateral pole. As DNA, the CDR3 is TGTGCCAGCAGCGTAGGGACTCCAGCCCATGAGCAGTTCTTC. Translating it yields CASSVGTPAHEQFF. The entire variable domain, with the rest obtained from reference TRBV9 and TRBJ2-1, is as follows: DSGVTQTPKHLITATGQRVTLRCSPRSGDLSVYWYQQSLDQGLQFLIQYYNGEERAKGNILERFSAQQFPDLHSELNLSSLELGDSALYFCASSVGTPAHEQFFGPGTRLTVL.